The 30 T cell receptor beta chains below come from one sample, sequenced in a study of cytomegalovirus exposure and HLA in healthy donors. Libraries were prepared by immunoSEQ multiplex PCR; TCRdb keeps only in-frame clonotypes and omits some of them. Seen here are 95,000 to 120,000 clones, around 85% observed once, and the top ten hold 3%. The source material was PBMCs. These receptors came from a woman aged 18-29 years in good health and CMV-seronegative.

The chain links TRBV25-1 to TRBJ1-1; 7 bases agree with TRBD1. The CDR3 contains 13 residues. Germline CDR1 MGHDK, CDR2 SYGVNS. V shed 3 bases and J 11 bases; nucleotides not matched to a gene: 9. CDR3 amino acids: CASSDRRGQGAFF. CDR3 DNA: TGTGCCAGCAGTGATAGGAGGGGGCAAGGGGCTTTCTTT.

The V and J genes are TRBV5-1 and TRBJ2-2, with D tentatively TRBD2 (6 bases). Per the germline V gene, CDR1 is SGHRS and CDR2 is YFSETQ. The CDR3 length is 16 residues. Deletions cut 0 bases from V and 6 bases from J, with 15 bases between. CDR3 coding DNA: TGCGCCAGCAGCTTGGCCGTGGGGGGATCTTCCGGGGAGCTGTTTTTT. Its translation: CASSLAVGGSSGELFF.

The rearrangement uses TRBV19 and TRBJ2-6, with a possible D match to TRBD1 (6 bases). This CDR3 contains 14 residues. Germline-derived CDR1 and CDR2 are LNHDA and SQIVND (reference sequence). Trimming cost V 3 bases and J 3 bases, with 6 bases left between them. CDR3 DNA sequence: TGTGCCAGTAGTATGGACAGTGGGGCCAACGTCCTGACTTTC. This codes for CASSMDSGANVLTF.

The chain links TRBV29-1 to TRBJ1-2; no reliable D call. The CDR3 is 14 residues long. V was shortened by 7 bases and J by 6 bases, with 21 bases between the two germline ends. CDR1 is SQVTM, CDR2 ANQGSEA, per germline. The CDR3 bases are TGCAGCGCCTGGGCCGCGGGTAACCCAAATGGCTACACCTTC. Amino acid sequence: CSAWAAGNPNGYTF.

V and J are TRBV1 and TRBJ2-7; the table's D call TRBD1 went unverified against the DNA. TRBV1 is a pseudogene segment. The CDR3 spans 14 residues. The CDR3 region is CTSRIMGQTYEQYF. The CDR3 DNA reads as TGCACCAGCAGGATAATGGGACAGACCTACGAGCAGTACTTC.

The count of this clone is one. This sequence joins TRBV18 and TRBJ2-7; possible D gene TRBD2, 6 bases. Germline CDR1 KGHSH, CDR2 LQKENI. V was cut by 9 bases and J by 3 bases, with 15 bases left in between. This CDR3 has 13 residues. The CDR3 spells CASQGGIDYEQYF. The CDR3 DNA follows: TGTGCCAGTCAGGGAGGTATTGACTACGAGCAGTACTTC.

J is TRBJ1-1 and V is TRBV7-3; maybe TRBD1 (5 bases). Germline CDR1 reads SGHTA; CDR2 reads FQGTGA. V shed 0 bases and J shed 6 bases, with 17 bases lying between them. This CDR3 is 16 amino acids long. Here the CDR3 reads CASSLTPAGREAEAFF. DNA for the CDR3: TGTGCCAGCAGCTTAACCCCGGCAGGGCGGGAGGCTGAAGCTTTCTTT.

The genes are TRBV25-1 and TRBJ1-6; TRBD1 matches 7 bases. The CDR3 extends over 16 amino acids. CDR1 is MGHDK, CDR2 SYGVNS, per germline. Germline trimming cut 5 bases from V and 0 bases from J; bases unmatched to any gene: 4. The chain's CDR3 is CASSLTGSSYNSPLHF. The CDR3 region has the DNA TGTGCCAGCAGTTTGACAGGGAGCTCCTATAATTCACCCCTCCACTTT.

The V gene is TRBV27, the J gene TRBJ2-1; perhaps TRBD2 as D (6 bases). There are 17 residues in the CDR3. V lost 5 bases and J lost 9, with 26 bases in between. Looked up from germline, CDR1 is MNHEY and CDR2 is SMNVEV (reference sequence). CDR3 loop: CASSPDYRDSYLGEQFF. The DNA of the CDR3 is TGTGCCAGCAGTCCTGATTACCGGGACTCCTATCTGGGTGAGCAGTTCTTC.

The chain is built from TRBV5-5 and TRBJ2-7, with 8 positions matching TRBD1. This CDR3 is 17 amino acids long. With V trimmed by 0 bases and J by 1 base, 9 bases remained unmatched. Per the germline V gene, CDR1 is SGHKS and CDR2 is YYEKEE (reference sequence). The CDR3 sequence: CASSLGADRGWSYEQYF. CDR3 nucleotide sequence: TGTGCCAGCAGCTTGGGGGCTGACAGGGGCTGGTCCTACGAGCAGTACTTC.

The chain has TRBV4-1 and TRBJ2-7, with 11 bases matching TRBD1. The CDR3 is 13 amino acids. Losses at the gene ends were 5 bases for V and 6 bases for J; bases not matched to a gene: 3. Germline CDR1 and CDR2: MGHRA and YSYEKL. For the CDR3, the DNA is TGCGCCAGCAGCGGGGACAGGGGGTTCGAGCAGTACTTC. As protein: CASSGDRGFEQYF.

The genes are TRBV29-1 and TRBJ1-3, with a weak D call TRBD1 (5 bases). This CDR3 comprises 14 residues. V lost 6 bases and J 1 base, leaving 13 bases between the germline ends. Germline V gives CDR1 SQVTM, CDR2 ANQGSEA. The CDR3 DNA is TGCAGCGTACTGACAGTAGAATCTGGAAACACCATATATTTT. It specifies CSVLTVESGNTIYF.

V and J are TRBV27 and TRBJ2-1, with TRBD1 matching over 7 bases. This CDR3 is 15 amino acids long. Germline V CDR1 and CDR2: MNHEY, SMNVEV (reference sequence). J lost 7 bases, V lost 3 bases, and 9 bases had no gene match. DNA of the CDR3: TGTGCCAGCAGTTTGCTTTGGGACAGTTTAAATGAGCAGTTCTTC. This encodes CASSLLWDSLNEQFF.

This chain joins TRBV2 and TRBJ2-1; TRBD2 is a possible D gene (5 bases). The CDR3 consists of 18 residues. Germline V gives CDR1 SNHLY, CDR2 FYNNEI. The ends were cut back, 7 bases at V and 5 bases at J, with 27 bases in the middle. As DNA, the CDR3 is TGTGCCAGCAAAGAACGGGAACTCCCCTCGGCGCGGGACAATGAGCAGTTCTTC. As protein: CASKERELPSARDNEQFF.

V is TRBV18 and J is TRBJ2-1; TRBD2 aligns across 9 bases. The ends lost 0 bases at V and 7 bases at J; junction bases unmatched: 4. The V gene's germline CDR1 is KGHSH and CDR2 LQKENI. This CDR3 region has 15 residues. CDR3 DNA: TGTGCCAGCTCACCACCCTCTAGCGGGGTGAATGAGCAGTTCTTC. Translated, it gives CASSPPSSGVNEQFF. Filled out from reference TRBV18 and TRBJ2-1, the complete variable domain reads NAGVMQNPRHLVRRRGQEARLRCSPMKGHSHVYWYRQLPEEGLKFMVYLQKENIIDESGMPKERFSAEFPKEGPSILRIQQVVRGDSAAYFCASSPPSSGVNEQFFGPGTRLTVL.

The V gene is TRBV19, the J gene TRBJ1-5; 9 positions match TRBD1. This CDR3 is built from 15 residues. The ends lost 9 bases at V and 6 bases at J; junction bases unmatched: 12. Germline loops: CDR1 LNHDA, CDR2 SQIVND (reference sequence). The CDR3 bases are TGTGCCAGCGATGCAACAGGGGGCGAGAGTCAGCCCCAGCATTTT. It specifies CASDATGGESQPQHF.

V is TRBV7-9 and J is TRBJ2-3, with 9 positions matching TRBD2. This CDR3 spans 15 amino acids. Germline values: CDR1 SEHNR, CDR2 FQNEAQ (reference sequence). V trimming: 4 bases; J trimming: 6 bases; junction bases outside the gene matches: 8. The CDR3 spells CASSSLRGGPDTQYF. CDR3 DNA sequence: TGTGCCAGCAGCTCCCTGCGGGGGGGGCCTGATACGCAGTATTTT. The variable domain in full, with the rest retrieved from reference TRBV7-9 and TRBJ2-3, is DTGVSQNPRHKITKRGQNVTFRCDPISEHNRLYWYRQTLGQGPEFLTYFQNEAQLEKSRLLSDRFSAERPKGSFSTLEIQRTEQGDSAMYLCASSSLRGGPDTQYFGPGTRLTVL.

The chain joins TRBV7-3 to TRBJ1-6, with 8 bases that match TRBD1. Germline-derived CDR1 and CDR2 are SGHTA and FQGTGA. The CDR3 has 13 residues. V trimming: 5 bases; J trimming: 9 bases; junction bases outside the gene matches: 3. DNA of the CDR3: TGTGCCAGCAGCACCGGGACAGGTTCACCCCTCCACTTT. Protein: CASSTGTGSPLHF.

The gene calls are TRBV19 and TRBJ1-2, with D unclear. Germline values: CDR1 LNHDA, CDR2 SQIVND (reference sequence). There are 17 residues in the CDR3. Trimming took 6 bases from V and 4 from J, leaving 24 bases between them. CDR3 in DNA: TGTGCCAGTAGGCCATCTCTCAAGCCGGTCGAGAGCTATGGCTACACCTTC. It translates to CASRPSLKPVESYGYTF.

Only one count was recorded for this clone. The chain employs TRBV18 and TRBJ1-1; tentative D call: TRBD1 (6 bases). CDR3 length: 13 amino acids. V shed 6 bases and J shed 6 bases, with 14 bases lying between them. The germline gives CDR1 KGHSH, CDR2 LQKENI. The DNA of the CDR3 is TGTGCCAGCTCGGACACAGGGATCGCTGAAGCTTTCTTT. It is translated as CASSDTGIAEAFF.

The chain carries TRBV9 and TRBJ1-6, with TRBD1 identical over 10 bases. There are 16 residues in the CDR3. J gave up 14 bases and V 3 bases, and 14 bases lay outside the gene matches. CDR1 is SGDLS and CDR2 is YYNGEE in the germline V gene. CDR3: CASSAPGQGPIVSLHF. The CDR3 DNA reads TGTGCCAGCAGCGCCCCGGGACAGGGGCCAATAGTATCCCTCCACTTT.

The CDR3 bases are TGTGCCAGCAGCGTCTCTCTGCGTTCGAAAGATACGCAGTATTTT. Translated: CASSVSLRSKDTQYF. The rearrangement joins TRBV13 to TRBJ2-3; D gene uncertain. Per the germline V gene, CDR1 is PRHDT and CDR2 is FYEKMQ (reference sequence). The ends were cut back, 5 bases at V and 5 bases at J, with 17 bases in the middle. This CDR3 comprises 15 residues.

V and J are TRBV2 and TRBJ2-7; D call uncertain. V lost 8 bases to trimming and J lost 7 bases, with 9 bases between them. Per the germline V gene, CDR1 is SNHLY and CDR2 is FYNNEI. The CDR3 spans 10 residues. CDR3 DNA: TGTGCCAGCTATTACGGGGAGCAGTACTTC. Its translation: CASYYGEQYF.

This rearrangement joins TRBV19 to TRBJ1-5; D might be TRBD1 (5 bases). CDR1 is LNHDA, CDR2 SQIVND, per germline (reference sequence). V dropped 0 bases and J dropped 6 bases, with 12 bases sitting between them. This CDR3 comprises 15 residues. This CDR3 is CASSIETVQRQPQHF. DNA of the CDR3: TGTGCCAGTAGTATAGAGACAGTCCAGCGTCAGCCCCAGCATTTT.

The V gene is TRBV5-1, the J gene TRBJ2-3; 10 positions agree with TRBD1. CDR1 SGHRS and CDR2 YFSETQ come from the germline V gene. V lost 0 bases and J lost 2; bases outside the gene matches: 3. The CDR3 loop spans 16 amino acids. The CDR3 nucleotides are TGCGCCAGCAGCTTGGCGGGGACAGGGGACACAGATACGCAGTATTTT. This gives the protein CASSLAGTGDTDTQYF.

This clone was observed a single time. The chain carries TRBV7-3 and TRBJ2-1; tentatively, D is TRBD1 (6 bases). This CDR3 has 15 amino acids. With 2 bases removed from V and 7 bases from J, the gap between germline ends came to 15 bases. Germline CDR1 is SGHTA and CDR2 is FQGTGA. CDR3 loop: CASSLGQGIMNEQFF. DNA for the CDR3: TGTGCCAGCAGCTTAGGCCAGGGGATTATGAATGAGCAGTTCTTC.

The chain has TRBV2 and TRBJ2-3, with 9 nucleotides matching TRBD2. Germline values: CDR1 SNHLY, CDR2 FYNNEI. The CDR3 contains 17 residues. V gave up 2 bases and J gave up 4 bases; unmatched junction bases: 10. In nucleotides, the CDR3 is TGTGCCAGCAGTGAACGGGAGGCGGGGGGGCCCCCAGATACGCAGTATTTT. Translation gives CASSEREAGGPPDTQYF.

CDR3 sequence reads: CASSVGVNTEAFF. As DNA, the CDR3 is TGTGCCAGCAGTGTCGGGGTGAACACTGAAGCTTTCTTT. The genes are TRBV28 and TRBJ1-1; D unclear. This CDR3 comprises 13 residues. CDR1 and CDR2 from the germline V gene are MDHEN and SYDVKM. V lost 5 bases, J lost 0 bases, and 7 bases lay in between.

This chain uses TRBV7-2 with TRBJ2-2; 11 bases fit TRBD2. The V gene end was trimmed by 2 bases and the J gene end by 5 bases; junction bases not matched to a gene: 10. The CDR3 contains 18 residues. CDR1 is SGHTA and CDR2 is FQGNSA in the germline V gene. CDR3 loop: CASSLMAVAGGPTGELFF. The CDR3 DNA reads as TGTGCCAGCAGCTTAATGGCAGTAGCGGGGGGGCCAACCGGGGAGCTGTTTTTT.

V is TRBV5-1 and J is TRBJ1-1; TRBD1 matches 7 bases. Germline V gives CDR1 SGHRS, CDR2 YFSETQ. The CDR3 has 13 amino acids. Germline trimming cut 3 bases from V and 4 bases from J; bases unmatched to any gene: 3. The DNA of the CDR3 is TGCGCCAGCAGCTGGGACAGAGGCACTGAAGCTTTCTTT. Translated: CASSWDRGTEAFF.